The 26 T cell receptor beta chains in this list originate from one sample, sequenced in a study of Tregs in tolerant kidney transplant recipients. Profiled with immunoSEQ multiplex PCR; TCRdb holds only in-frame clones, not every one. The sample gives about 240,000 clones, approximately 84% of which show up once; around 0.68% is in the top ten. The specimen was CD4+ T cells from blood. The origin of the receptors is a human donor in good health.

The chain employs TRBV7-9 and TRBJ2-3; tentative D call: TRBD2 (6 bases). The CDR3 contains 16 residues. CDR1 is SEHNR, CDR2 FQNEAQ, per germline (reference sequence). Trimming cost V 5 bases and J 2 bases, with 17 bases left between them. The CDR3 DNA sequence: TGTGCCAGCAGCCCGTCAAGGGGAGGAGCCACAGATACGCAGTATTTT. It is translated as CASSPSRGGATDTQYF.

V gene TRBV2 combines with J gene TRBJ2-5; 10 bases are shared with TRBD2. From germline, CDR1 is SNHLY and CDR2 FYNNEI. Germline trimming cut 7 bases from V and 4 bases from J; bases unmatched to any gene: 12. The CDR3 runs to 16 residues. CDR3 nucleotides: TGTGCCAGCAACCGAAGGGTAGCGGGGGGAGTAGAGACCCAGTACTTC. Translating gives CASNRRVAGGVETQYF.

The rearrangement uses TRBV6-5 and TRBJ2-1; 9 positions agree with TRBD2. CDR1 is MNHEY and CDR2 is SVGAGI in the germline V gene. The CDR3 runs 15 residues. V shed 6 bases, J shed 5 bases, and the junction held 8 bases outside the gene matches. CDR3 sequence: CASSAPASGDNEQFF. For the CDR3, the DNA is TGTGCCAGCAGCGCCCCGGCTAGCGGGGACAATGAGCAGTTCTTC.

The chain carries TRBV13 and TRBJ2-7, with 10 bases lining up with TRBD1. After removal of 5 bases from V and 5 bases from J, the junction contained 9 bases not matched to a gene. This CDR3 region has 15 residues. CDR1 and CDR2 (germline): PRHDT, FYEKMQ (reference sequence). The CDR3 sequence is CASSLGTGEGDEQYF. CDR3 nucleotides: TGTGCCAGCAGCCTTGGGACAGGGGAGGGGGACGAGCAGTACTTC. Together with reference TRBV13 and TRBJ2-7, the CDR3 gives the full variable domain: AAGVIQSPRHLIKEKRETATLKCYPIPRHDTVYWYQQGPGQDPQFLISFYEKMQSDKGSIPDRFSAQQFSDYHSELNMSSLELGDSALYFCASSLGTGEGDEQYFGPGTRLTVT.

This clone was seen more than once but under ten times. V usage is TRBV6-1 and J usage is TRBJ2-7; D unclear. With 10 bases removed from V and 2 bases from J, the gap between germline ends came to 12 bases. The CDR3 spans 12 residues. CDR1 MNHNS and CDR2 SASEGT come from the germline V gene. The CDR3 loop reads CAILDMPYEQYF. The CDR3 DNA follows: TGTGCCATCTTAGACATGCCCTACGAGCAGTACTTC.

The chain uses TRBV7-6 and TRBJ1-3, with 8 bases identical to TRBD1. CDR1 SGHVS and CDR2 FNYEAQ come from the germline V gene. This CDR3 region has 17 residues. V shed 4 bases and J 0 bases; nucleotides not matched to a gene: 8. CDR3 in amino acids: CASSSPMDRDSGNTIYF. For the CDR3, the DNA is TGTGCCAGCAGCTCTCCCATGGACAGGGACTCTGGAAACACCATATATTTT.

A single count supports this clone. The chain joins TRBV12-2 to TRBJ2-3; TRBD2 was called by the table and not checked on the DNA. TRBV12-2 is a known pseudogene. This CDR3 is 18 amino acids long. This chain's CDR3 is CASRTGTSGRMRTDTQYF. CDR3 DNA sequence: TGTGCAAGTCGGACCGGGACTAGCGGGAGAATGAGGACAGATACGCAGTATTTT.

In this sample, this clone turned up once. V is TRBV11-2 and J is TRBJ1-4; a possible D gene is TRBD1 (5 bases). The CDR3 extends over 15 amino acids. The germline V and J ends were trimmed by 2 bases and 4 bases, with 11 bases remaining between them. The germline V gene has CDR1 SGHAT and CDR2 FQNNGV. CDR3 residues: CASSLYWGINEKLFF. CDR3 DNA sequence: TGTGCCAGCAGCTTATATTGGGGCATTAATGAAAAACTGTTTTTT. The whole variable domain, remainder taken from reference TRBV11-2 and TRBJ1-4, is EAGVAQSPRYKIIEKRQSVAFWCNPISGHATLYWYQQILGQGPKLLIQFQNNGVVDDSQLPKDRFSAERLKGVDSTLKIQPAKLEDSAVYLCASSLYWGINEKLFFGSGTQLSVL.

This clone has a single count. The chain is built from TRBV7-9 and TRBJ1-5; D is ambiguous. Germline V gene lookup returns CDR1 SEHNR and CDR2 FQNEAQ (reference sequence). This CDR3 contains 12 residues. V lost 1 base, J lost 4 bases, and 2 bases lay in between. CDR3 protein: CASSLDNQPQHF. The CDR3 DNA is TGTGCCAGCAGCTTAGATAATCAGCCCCAGCATTTT.

In DNA, the CDR3 is TGTGCCAGCAGCTTTCGGACGGTGAACACTGAAGCTTTCTTT. This sequence encodes CASSFRTVNTEAFF. The chain combines TRBV13 with TRBJ1-1; D remains ambiguous. Trimming removed 3 bases at V and 0 bases at J, with 8 bases between. The CDR3 has 14 residues. Per the germline V gene, CDR1 is PRHDT and CDR2 is FYEKMQ (reference sequence).

V and J are TRBV6-5 and TRBJ2-2, with a tentative D call TRBD1 (6 bases). CDR1 and CDR2 (germline): MNHEY, SVGAGI. The CDR3 loop spans 16 amino acids. The V gene lost 0 bases and the J gene lost 5 bases, with 13 bases spanning the gap. CDR3 nucleotides: TGTGCCAGCAGTTACTCACGCTACAGGGAAACCGGGGAGCTGTTTTTT. Encoded protein: CASSYSRYRETGELFF.

The chain combines TRBV19 with TRBJ1-3; unclear D gene. The CDR3 sequence is 15 residues long. The germline V gene has CDR1 LNHDA and CDR2 SQIVND (reference sequence). Deletions cut 1 base from V and 0 bases from J, with 7 bases between. The CDR3, as DNA: TGTGCCAGTAGTATAGGCGGCAGCTCTGGAAACACCATATATTTT. It specifies CASSIGGSSGNTIYF.

This chain uses TRBV7-2 with TRBJ1-2; possible D gene TRBD1, 6 bases. V gave up 6 bases and J gave up 6 bases, with 14 bases separating them. CDR1 is SGHTA, CDR2 FQGNSA, per germline. The CDR3 totals 13 residues. DNA of the CDR3: TGTGCCAGCAGGGGGGCGGGTCGAAATGGCTACACCTTC. The encoded protein is CASRGAGRNGYTF.

This chain connects TRBV4-1 to TRBJ1-1; D is possibly TRBD1 (5 bases). The CDR3 has 16 amino acids. Germline CDR1 and CDR2: MGHRA and YSYEKL. V was cut by 3 bases and J by 4 bases, with 18 bases left in between. CDR3 in DNA: TGCGCCAGCAGCCACCCCAAGAACAGCGGGGCCACTGAAGCTTTCTTT. Protein product: CASSHPKNSGATEAFF.

This chain connects TRBV19 to TRBJ1-4; 7 bases agree with TRBD1. CDR1 and CDR2 (germline): LNHDA, SQIVND (reference sequence). Losses at the gene ends were 8 bases for V and 7 bases for J; bases not matched to a gene: 7. CDR3 length: 13 residues. CDR3 in amino acids: CASADREGEKLFF. The CDR3 DNA reads TGTGCCAGTGCTGACAGGGAGGGTGAAAAACTGTTTTTT.

This chain connects TRBV18 to TRBJ2-5; D gene unclear. CDR1 and CDR2 (germline): KGHSH, LQKENI. The CDR3 is 14 amino acids. The V end lost 3 bases, the J end lost 1 base, and 9 bases lay between the germline ends. CDR3: CASSPLEVQETQYF. The CDR3 bases are TGTGCCAGCTCACCCCTCGAGGTCCAAGAGACCCAGTACTTC.

The chain recombines TRBV4-1 with TRBJ1-6; 9 nucleotides align to TRBD1. Per germline, CDR1 MGHRA and CDR2 YSYEKL. The CDR3 is made up of 19 amino acids. V was clipped by 4 bases and J by 0 bases; unmatched bases: 10. The CDR3, as DNA: TGCGCCAGCAGCCCACAATACGGGACAGGGAGCTCCTATAATTCACCCCTCCACTTT. Translation: CASSPQYGTGSSYNSPLHF.

Here the CDR3 reads CASSFGPASGTGELFF. Written as DNA, the CDR3 is TGTGCCAGCAGCTTCGGGCCGGCTAGCGGGACCGGGGAGCTGTTTTTT. The V and J genes are TRBV7-3 and TRBJ2-2; 8 bases fit TRBD2. This CDR3 has 16 amino acids. Germline CDR1 SGHTA, CDR2 FQGTGA. V lost 3 bases, J lost 5 bases, and 8 bases stayed unmatched.

This chain uses TRBV18 with TRBJ2-4, with 10 bases lining up with TRBD1. With V trimmed by 3 bases and J by 7 bases, 3 bases remained unmatched. CDR1 KGHSH and CDR2 LQKENI come from the germline V gene. The CDR3 sequence is 14 residues long. In DNA form, the CDR3 reads TGTGCCAGCTCACCCGGGACAGGGGAGAACATTCAGTACTTC. Its protein product is CASSPGTGENIQYF.

The chain is built from TRBV29-1 and TRBJ2-2; no clear D. The V and J ends lost 4 bases and 0 bases respectively, with 12 bases between them. Germline lookup yields CDR1 SQVTM and CDR2 ANQGSEA. The CDR3 runs to 15 residues. The CDR3: CSVVTGGANTGELFF. The CDR3 nucleotides read TGCAGCGTTGTTACGGGTGGGGCGAACACCGGGGAGCTGTTTTTT.

The genes are TRBV29-1 and TRBJ1-4, with D tentatively TRBD1 (6 bases). This CDR3 contains 13 residues. V lost 6 bases, J lost 3 bases, and 11 bases lay in between. CDR1 is SQVTM, CDR2 ANQGSEA, per germline. CDR3 loop: CSVQDSPNEKLFF. For the CDR3, the DNA is TGCAGCGTACAGGACAGCCCTAATGAAAAACTGTTTTTT. Full variable domain (remainder filled in from reference TRBV29-1 and TRBJ1-4): SAVISQKPSRDICQRGTSLTIQCQVDSQVTMMFWYRQQPGQSLTLIATANQGSEATYESGFVIDKFPISRPNLTFSTLTVSNMSPEDSSIYLCSVQDSPNEKLFFGSGTQLSVL.

V is TRBV5-1 and J is TRBJ2-7, with a possible D match to TRBD1 (6 bases). Germline-derived CDR1 and CDR2 are SGHRS and YFSETQ. This CDR3 has 16 residues. With 1 base removed from V and 5 bases from J, the gap between germline ends came to 19 bases. For the CDR3, the DNA is TGCGCCAGCAGCTTGACCCGACAGGCGATTCCCAACGAGCAGTACTTC. Translated: CASSLTRQAIPNEQYF.

The chain employs TRBV13 and TRBJ2-7; the D is unclear. CDR1 is PRHDT and CDR2 is FYEKMQ in the germline V gene (reference sequence). This CDR3 is 11 amino acids long. V lost 2 bases, J lost 3 bases, and 2 bases lay in between. CDR3 sequence reads: CASSLIYEQYF. The DNA of the CDR3 is TGTGCCAGCAGCTTAATCTACGAGCAGTACTTC.

This clone was counted once. Other DNA sequences in this sample translate to the same CDR3. The rearrangement joins TRBV2 to TRBJ1-1, with a tentative D call TRBD1 (6 bases). The CDR3 spans 14 residues. Trimming pared 6 bases from V and 0 bases from J, leaving 11 bases between. Germline values: CDR1 SNHLY, CDR2 FYNNEI. The CDR3 is CASSAQGMNTEAFF. The CDR3 nucleotides read TGTGCCAGCAGCGCACAGGGTATGAACACTGAAGCTTTCTTT.

The V gene is TRBV19, the J gene TRBJ2-1, with TRBD1 as a possible D gene (6 bases). V was cut by 3 bases and J by 4 bases, with 19 bases left in between. Germline CDR1 reads LNHDA; CDR2 reads SQIVND (reference sequence). The CDR3 is 17 residues long. CDR3 sequence: CASSIRLGTMRYNEQFF. CDR3 DNA sequence: TGTGCCAGTAGTATTCGGCTTGGGACAATGAGATACAATGAGCAGTTCTTC.

This clone was observed a handful of times. The chain recombines TRBV5-1 with TRBJ2-2, with 13 bases fitting TRBD2. This CDR3 has 16 amino acids. Germline V gene data show CDR1 as SGHRS and CDR2 as YFSETQ. V dropped 4 bases and J dropped 7; count of bases not matched to a gene: 7. The CDR3 nucleotides are TGCGCCAGCAGCGTTGGACTAGCGGGAGTCGACGGGGAGCTGTTTTTT. This translates into CASSVGLAGVDGELFF.